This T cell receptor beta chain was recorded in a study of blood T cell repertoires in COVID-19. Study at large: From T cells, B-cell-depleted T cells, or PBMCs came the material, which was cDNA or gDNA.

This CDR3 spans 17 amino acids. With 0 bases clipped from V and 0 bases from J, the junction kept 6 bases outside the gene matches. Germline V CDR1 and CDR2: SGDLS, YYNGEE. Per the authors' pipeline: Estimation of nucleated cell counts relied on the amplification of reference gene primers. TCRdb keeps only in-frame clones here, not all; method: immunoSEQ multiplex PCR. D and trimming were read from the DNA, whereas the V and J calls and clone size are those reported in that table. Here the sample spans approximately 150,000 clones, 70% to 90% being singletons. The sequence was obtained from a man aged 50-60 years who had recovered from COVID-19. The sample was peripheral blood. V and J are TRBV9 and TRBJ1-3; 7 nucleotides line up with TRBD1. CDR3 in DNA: TGTGCCAGCAGCGTAGTGGGGGACAGTCGCTCTGGAAACACCATATATTTT. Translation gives CASSVVGDSRSGNTIYF.